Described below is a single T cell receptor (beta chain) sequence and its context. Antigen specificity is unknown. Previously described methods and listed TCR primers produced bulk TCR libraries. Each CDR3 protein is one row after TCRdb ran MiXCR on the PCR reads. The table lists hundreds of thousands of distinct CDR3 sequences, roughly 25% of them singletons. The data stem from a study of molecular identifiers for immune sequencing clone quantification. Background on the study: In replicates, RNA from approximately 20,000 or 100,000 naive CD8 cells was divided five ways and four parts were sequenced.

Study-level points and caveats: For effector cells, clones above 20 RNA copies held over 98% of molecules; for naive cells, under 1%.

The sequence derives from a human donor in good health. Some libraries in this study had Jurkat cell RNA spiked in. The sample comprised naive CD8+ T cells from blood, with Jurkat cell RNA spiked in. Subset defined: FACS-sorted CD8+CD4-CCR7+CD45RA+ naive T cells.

The DNA of the CDR3 is TGTGCCAGCAGTTCCCCTGGACTAGCGGGAGAGGAAGAGACCCAGTACTTC. It translates to CASSSPGLAGEEETQYF. This chain links TRBV6-5 with TRBJ2-5; 13 bases line up with TRBD2. V gave up 4 bases and J gave up 3 bases; unmatched junction bases: 8. Germline loops: CDR1 MNHEY, CDR2 SVGAGI. CDR3 length: 17 residues.